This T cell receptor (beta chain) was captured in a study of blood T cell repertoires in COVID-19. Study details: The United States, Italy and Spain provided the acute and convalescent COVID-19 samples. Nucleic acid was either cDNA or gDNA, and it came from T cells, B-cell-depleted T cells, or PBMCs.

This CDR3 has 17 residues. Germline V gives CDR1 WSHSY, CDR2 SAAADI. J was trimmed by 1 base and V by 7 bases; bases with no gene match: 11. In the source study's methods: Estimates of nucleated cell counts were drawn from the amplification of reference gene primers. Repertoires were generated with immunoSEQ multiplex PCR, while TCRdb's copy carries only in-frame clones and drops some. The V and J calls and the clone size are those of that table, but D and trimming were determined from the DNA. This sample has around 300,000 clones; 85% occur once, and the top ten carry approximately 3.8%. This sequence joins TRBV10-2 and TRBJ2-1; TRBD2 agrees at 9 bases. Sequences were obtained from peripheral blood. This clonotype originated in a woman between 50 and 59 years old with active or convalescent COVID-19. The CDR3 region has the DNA TGCGCCAGCATCGGTAGCGGGAGTGCTAGGTCCTACAATGAGCAGTTCTTC. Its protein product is CASIGSGSARSYNEQFF.